This T cell receptor (beta chain) emerged from a study of CD8 T cells in Susac syndrome. cDNA came from 0.5 to 1 ug RNA primed by random hexamers. In TCRdb, the immunoSEQ multiplex PCR reads were re-called with MiXCR into one record per CDR3 protein. The profile shows about 130,000 distinct CDR3 sequences, over 75% of them singletons. Germline-derived CDR1 and CDR2 are MGHRA and YSYEKL. J lost 0 bases, V lost 8 bases, and 7 bases had no gene match. The CDR3 covers 15 residues. This clonotype originated in a human donor with multiple sclerosis. This rearrangement joins TRBV4-1 to TRBJ2-1; 7 positions agree with TRBD2. The sample consisted of CD8+ T cells from PBMCs. CDR3 protein: CASARGTHSYNEQFF. The CDR3 DNA sequence: TGCGCCAGCGCGCGGGGGACCCACTCCTACAATGAGCAGTTCTTC.